The 6 T cell receptor beta chains presented below share a single source sample, sequenced in a study of blood T cell repertoires in COVID-19. The protocol was immunoSEQ multiplex PCR, while the TCRdb copy is restricted to in-frame clones and leaves out a portion. In the table there are about 130,000 clones, roughly nine tenths of which are singletons. Sequencing used peripheral blood. These receptors were obtained from a woman in her 70s with COVID-19, enrolled during active disease.

This clone was observed once. The gene calls are TRBV18 and TRBJ2-3; a possible D gene is TRBD1 (6 bases). V gave up 4 bases and J gave up 2 bases, with 13 bases separating them. This CDR3 contains 15 residues. In germline, CDR1 is KGHSH, CDR2 LQKENI. CDR3 coding DNA: TGTGCCAGCTCACTTGAGGGGGTGACCACAGATACGCAGTATTTT. It specifies CASSLEGVTTDTQYF.

V gene TRBV7-2 combines with J gene TRBJ1-5; TRBD1 matches at 7 bases. CDR1 is SGHTA and CDR2 is FQGNSA in the germline V gene. This CDR3 is 16 amino acids long. Trimming cost V 5 bases and J 5 bases; bases outside gene matches: 12. CDR3 in amino acids: CASSTVAGGSHQPQHF. The DNA for the CDR3 is TGTGCCAGCAGCACGGTGGCAGGGGGATCCCATCAGCCCCAGCATTTT.

The CDR3 here is CASSRDRDYYEQYF. The CDR3 DNA is TGCGCCAGCAGTCGGGACAGGGACTATTACGAGCAGTACTTC. The V and J genes are TRBV4-1 and TRBJ2-7; 9 positions agree with TRBD1. This CDR3 comprises 14 residues. J gave up 4 bases and V 6 bases, and 7 bases lay outside the gene matches. Germline V gives CDR1 MGHRA, CDR2 YSYEKL.

V gene TRBV5-1 combines with J gene TRBJ1-1; 9 bases map to TRBD1. In germline, CDR1 is SGHRS, CDR2 YFSETQ. CDR3 length: 15 residues. Trimming cost V 4 bases and J 1 base; bases outside gene matches: 5. The CDR3, as DNA: TGCGCCAGCAGCCGCCTGGGACAGGGGAACACTGAAGCTTTCTTT. Translation: CASSRLGQGNTEAFF.

A remark on this clone: At one end, the junction sequence differs from germline, possibly due to a read error. CDR3: CASSEGVDQPQHF. The CDR3 coding sequence is TGTGCTAGCAGCGAGGGGGTGGATCAGCCCCAGCATTTT. The gene calls are TRBV7-7 and TRBJ1-5, with a tentative D call TRBD1 (6 bases). Germline loops: CDR1 SSHAT, CDR2 FNYEAQ (reference sequence). This CDR3 region has 13 residues.

This rearrangement joins TRBV6-5 to TRBJ1-4; D remains ambiguous. Germline CDR1 and CDR2: MNHEY and SVGAGI. The CDR3 totals 16 residues. V lost 1 base, J lost 0 bases, and 9 bases lay in between. CDR3 loop: CASSYFRGPTNEKLFF. The DNA of the CDR3 is TGTGCCAGCAGTTACTTCAGAGGGCCAACTAATGAAAAACTGTTTTTT.